The 8 T cell receptor beta chains below were found in one sample sequenced in a study of control samples from healthy donors and cancer patients. TCRdb keeps only in-frame clones here, not all; method: immunoSEQ multiplex PCR. The table shows about 160,000 clones, with about 87% occurring only once. The source material was blood. The receptors originated from a man aged 25-45 years in good health.

CDR3 nucleotide sequence: TGTGCCTGGGGTAGGACTGTGAACACTGAAGCTTTCTTT. Residues: CAWGRTVNTEAFF. This rearrangement joins TRBV30 to TRBJ1-1; D is unclear. With 5 bases removed from V and 0 bases from J, the gap between germline ends came to 10 bases. Germline assignment: CDR1 GTSNPN and CDR2 SVGIG (reference sequence). The CDR3 is 13 amino acids.

This chain uses TRBV5-1 with TRBJ2-5; D gene uncertain. The CDR3 is 15 amino acids. Germline V gene sequence: CDR1 SGHRS, CDR2 YFSETQ. Trimming stripped 0 bases from V and 4 bases from J, with 13 bases between. The CDR3 is CASSLDRTGRETQYF. Written as DNA, the CDR3 is TGCGCCAGCAGCTTGGACCGAACGGGCAGAGAGACCCAGTACTTC. Using reference TRBV5-1 and TRBJ2-5 for the parts outside the CDR3, the full variable domain is KAGVTQTPRYLIKTRGQQVTLSCSPISGHRSVSWYQQTPGQGLQFLFEYFSETQRNKGNFPGRFSGRQFSNSRSEMNVSTLELGDSALYLCASSLDRTGRETQYFGPGTRLLVL.

In this sample, this clone turned up a few times. The rearrangement links TRBV4-1 to TRBJ1-2; D not certain. Germline lookup yields CDR1 MGHRA and CDR2 YSYEKL. The CDR3 loop spans 15 amino acids. V shed 2 bases and J shed 7 bases, with 17 bases lying between them. The CDR3 nucleotides read TGCGCCAGCAGCCAACAACCCACGACTCTGGCTGGCTACACCTTC. Translating it yields CASSQQPTTLAGYTF.

This clone was counted a few times. V usage is TRBV7-2 and J usage is TRBJ2-5, with a tentative D call TRBD2 (5 bases). This CDR3 has 14 amino acids. The V end was cut by 5 bases, the J end by 2 bases, with 12 bases between. CDR1 and CDR2 from the germline V gene are SGHTA and FQGNSA. CDR3 sequence reads: CASSPSRAQETQYF. The CDR3, as DNA: TGTGCCAGCAGCCCTAGCCGGGCACAAGAGACCCAGTACTTC. Based on the CDR3 plus reference TRBV7-2 and TRBJ2-5, the full variable domain is GAGVSQSPSNKVTEKGKDVELRCDPISGHTALYWYRQSLGQGLEFLIYFQGNSAPDKSGLPSDRFSAERTGGSVSTLTIQRTQQEDSAVYLCASSPSRAQETQYFGPGTRLLVL.

The chain recombines TRBV14 with TRBJ1-3; 7 bases fit TRBD1. The trim removed 4 bases at V and 2 bases at J, leaving 8 bases unmatched. The CDR3 is 16 amino acids. The germline V gene encodes CDR1 SGHDN and CDR2 FVKESK. The CDR3 DNA is TGTGCCAGCAGCCCGCTCAGGGGGAGAACTGGAAACACCATATATTTT. This sequence encodes CASSPLRGRTGNTIYF.

The rearrangement uses TRBV5-1 and TRBJ1-5; perhaps TRBD1 as D (5 bases). There are 14 residues in the CDR3. V was pared by 4 bases and J by 3 bases, with 11 bases between. Germline V gives CDR1 SGHRS, CDR2 YFSETQ. CDR3 amino acids: CASSPQGNNQPQHF. The CDR3 nucleotides are TGCGCCAGCAGCCCCCAGGGTAACAATCAGCCCCAGCATTTT.

V and J are TRBV6-5 and TRBJ2-5; tentatively, D is TRBD1 (5 bases). The V end lost 0 bases, the J end lost 2 bases, and 13 bases lay between the germline ends. The CDR3 spans 16 residues. The germline gives CDR1 MNHEY, CDR2 SVGAGI. CDR3 sequence (DNA): TGTGCCAGCAGTTACTCTAAGGGGAAGGGGCAAGAGACCCAGTACTTC. It translates to CASSYSKGKGQETQYF.

This chain uses TRBV28 with TRBJ1-5; 8 bases fit TRBD1. J was trimmed by 7 bases and V by 3 bases; bases with no gene match: 8. The CDR3 covers 15 residues. CDR1 is MDHEN, CDR2 SYDVKM, per germline. CDR3 bases: TGTGCCAGCAGTTTCTCGGGGACAGGCATCCAGCCCCAGCATTTT. Its translation: CASSFSGTGIQPQHF.